The clone carrying this TCR beta chain was picked up a small number of times. Its antigen remains unidentified. The same CDR3 arises from other DNA sequences in this sample as well. The sample comes from a study of cytomegalovirus exposure and HLA in healthy donors. General observations from the study: Available immune exposure information covered CMV serostatus only.

Use of 60 Vbeta and 13 Jbeta primers characterized the PCR. Produced via immunoSEQ multiplex PCR; TCRdb's table is partial and in-frame only. The sample includes about 130,000 clones, around three quarters seen only once; the top ten take about 1.8%. Germline trimming cut 5 bases from V and 2 bases from J; bases unmatched to any gene: 6. This CDR3 has 14 amino acids. The germline V gene encodes CDR1 SEHNR and CDR2 FQNEAQ (reference sequence). The receptor was isolated from a woman aged 45-59 years in good health and CMV-seronegative. The sequencing input was PBMCs. The genes are TRBV7-9 and TRBJ2-7; the match to TRBD1 covers 7 bases. The CDR3 loop reads CASSPRDRAYEQYF. The CDR3 DNA reads as TGTGCCAGCAGCCCCCGGGACAGAGCCTACGAGCAGTACTTC. The whole variable domain, filled in from reference TRBV7-9 and TRBJ2-7, reads DTGVSQNPRHKITKRGQNVTFRCDPISEHNRLYWYRQTLGQGPEFLTYFQNEAQLEKSRLLSDRFSAERPKGSFSTLEIQRTEQGDSAMYLCASSPRDRAYEQYFGPGTRLTVT.